The 6 T cell receptor beta chains below come from one sample, sequenced in a study of T cell repertoires in cytomegalovirus infection. TCRdb reprocessed the reads via MiXCR and lists one record per CDR3 protein. The sample lists around 570,000 distinct CDR3 sequences; about 40% were seen once. Their specific antigens are unknown. The sample in question was cultured PBMCs, obtained from culture after CMV antigen stimulation. These receptors were obtained from a human donor in good health (CMV status not recorded). Some clones in this sample may be carry-over from other donors' samples.

The chain employs TRBV4-3 and TRBJ2-7; D gene ambiguous. The ends were cut back, 1 base at V and 2 bases at J, with 9 bases in the middle. The CDR3 length is 14 residues. Per the germline V gene, CDR1 is LGHNA and CDR2 is YSLEER. The CDR3 DNA reads TGCGCCAGCAGCCAAGTTGCCAAAACCTACGAGCAGTACTTC. The encoded protein is CASSQVAKTYEQYF.

The rearrangement links TRBV12-3 or TRBV12-4 to TRBJ2-7; D may be TRBD2 (6 bases). Trimming shortened V by 5 bases and J by 3 bases, and 20 bases separated the two germline ends. This CDR3 region has 16 residues. Written as DNA, the CDR3 is TGTGCCAGCAGTCCCTACGCCGGGACTGGTATCTACGAGCAGTACTTC. It yields the protein CASSPYAGTGIYEQYF.

The genes are TRBV5-5 and TRBJ2-7; 7 nucleotides agree with TRBD2. Germline V gives CDR1 SGHKS, CDR2 YYEKEE (reference sequence). CDR3 size: 13 residues. The ends lost 0 bases at V and 6 bases at J; junction bases unmatched: 3. This chain's CDR3 is CASSLEGRVEQYF. CDR3 nucleotides: TGTGCCAGCAGCTTGGAGGGGAGGGTCGAGCAGTACTTC.

The V and J genes are TRBV19 and TRBJ1-5, with unresolved D. This CDR3 contains 16 residues. The germline V and J ends were trimmed by 7 bases and 2 bases, with 18 bases remaining between them. The germline V gene encodes CDR1 LNHDA and CDR2 SQIVND (reference sequence). In DNA form, the CDR3 reads TGTGCCAGTAACTTTCGGGCCCTAAGAGGCAATCAGCCCCAGCATTTT. Amino acids: CASNFRALRGNQPQHF.

The chain couples TRBV6-1 to TRBJ2-6, with 11 bases matching TRBD1. Germline V gene data show CDR1 as MNHNS and CDR2 as SASEGT. V lost 8 bases to trimming and J lost 1 base; unmatched junction nucleotides: 7. This CDR3 has 17 residues. The CDR3 DNA sequence: TGTGCCAGCCGCCGGGACAGGGGGGATTCTGGGGCCAACGTCCTGACTTTC. Its protein is CASRRDRGDSGANVLTF.

The V and J genes are TRBV20-1 and TRBJ1-2, with D hard to call. V was cut by 1 base and J by 4 bases, with 19 bases left in between. The CDR3 is 16 residues long. The germline V gene has CDR1 DFQATT and CDR2 SNEGSKA (reference sequence). The CDR3 DNA reads as TGCAGTGCTAGAGGTACCCGAGGGCTCGGAAGCTATGGCTACACCTTC. Its translation: CSARGTRGLGSYGYTF.